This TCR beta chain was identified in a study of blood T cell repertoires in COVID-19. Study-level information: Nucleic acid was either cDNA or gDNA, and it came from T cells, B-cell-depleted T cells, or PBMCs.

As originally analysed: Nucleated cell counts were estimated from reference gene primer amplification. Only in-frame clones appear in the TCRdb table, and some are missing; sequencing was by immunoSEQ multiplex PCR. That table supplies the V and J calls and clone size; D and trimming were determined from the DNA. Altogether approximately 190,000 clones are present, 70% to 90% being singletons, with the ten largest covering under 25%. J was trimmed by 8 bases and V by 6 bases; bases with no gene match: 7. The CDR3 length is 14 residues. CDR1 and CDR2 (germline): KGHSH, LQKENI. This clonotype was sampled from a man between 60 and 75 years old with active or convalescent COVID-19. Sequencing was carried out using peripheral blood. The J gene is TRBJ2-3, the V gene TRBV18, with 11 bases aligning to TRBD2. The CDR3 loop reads CASSPYSGGGTQYF. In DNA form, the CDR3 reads TGTGCCAGCTCCCCCTATAGCGGGGGGGGTACGCAGTATTTT.